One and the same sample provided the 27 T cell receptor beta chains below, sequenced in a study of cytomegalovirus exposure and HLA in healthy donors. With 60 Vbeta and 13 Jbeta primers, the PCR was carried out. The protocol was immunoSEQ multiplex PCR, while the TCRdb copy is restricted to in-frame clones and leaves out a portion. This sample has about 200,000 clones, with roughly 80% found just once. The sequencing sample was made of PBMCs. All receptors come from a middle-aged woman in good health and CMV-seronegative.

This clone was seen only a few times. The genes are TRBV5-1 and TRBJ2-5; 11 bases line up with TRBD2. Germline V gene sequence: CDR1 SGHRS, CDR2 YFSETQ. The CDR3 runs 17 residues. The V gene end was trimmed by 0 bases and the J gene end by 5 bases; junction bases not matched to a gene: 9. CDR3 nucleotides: TGCGCCAGCAGCTTGGGTTGGCTAGCGGGGGGAGAGGAGACCCAGTACTTC. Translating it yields CASSLGWLAGGEETQYF.

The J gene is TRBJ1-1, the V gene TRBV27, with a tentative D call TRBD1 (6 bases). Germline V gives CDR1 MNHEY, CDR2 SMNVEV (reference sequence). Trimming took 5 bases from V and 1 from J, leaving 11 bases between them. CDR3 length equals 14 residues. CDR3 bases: TGTGCCAGCAGTCTACAGGGACAGAACACTGAAGCTTTCTTT. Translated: CASSLQGQNTEAFF.

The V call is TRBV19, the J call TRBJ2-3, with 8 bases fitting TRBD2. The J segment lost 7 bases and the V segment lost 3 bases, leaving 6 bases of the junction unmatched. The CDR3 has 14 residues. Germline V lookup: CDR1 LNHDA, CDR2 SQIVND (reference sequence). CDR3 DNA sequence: TGTGCCAGTAGTATCGGGACTAGTCAGAATACGCAGTATTTT. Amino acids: CASSIGTSQNTQYF. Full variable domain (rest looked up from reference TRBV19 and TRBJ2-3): DGGITQSPKYLFRKEGQNVTLSCEQNLNHDAMYWYRQDPGQGLRLIYYSQIVNDFQKGDIAEGYSVSREKKESFPLTVTSAQKNPTAFYLCASSIGTSQNTQYFGPGTRLTVL.

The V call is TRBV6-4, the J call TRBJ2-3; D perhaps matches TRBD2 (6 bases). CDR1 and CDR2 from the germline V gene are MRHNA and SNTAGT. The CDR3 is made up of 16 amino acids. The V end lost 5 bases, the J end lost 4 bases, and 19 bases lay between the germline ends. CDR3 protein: CASSHTGGRGADTQYF. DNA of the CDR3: TGTGCCAGCAGTCACACCGGGGGAAGAGGAGCAGATACGCAGTATTTT.

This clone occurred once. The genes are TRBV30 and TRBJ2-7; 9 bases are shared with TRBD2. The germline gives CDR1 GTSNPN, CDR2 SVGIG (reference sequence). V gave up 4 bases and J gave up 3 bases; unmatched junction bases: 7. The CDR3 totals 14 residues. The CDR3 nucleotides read TGTGCCTGGACTCTAGCGGGAAACGGCTACGAGCAGTACTTC. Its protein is CAWTLAGNGYEQYF. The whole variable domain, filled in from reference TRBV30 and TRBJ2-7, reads SQTIHQWPATLVQPVGSPLSLECTVEGTSNPNLYWYRQAAGRGLQLLFYSVGIGQISSEVPQNLSASRPQDRQFILSSKKLLLSDSGFYLCAWTLAGNGYEQYFGPGTRLTVT.

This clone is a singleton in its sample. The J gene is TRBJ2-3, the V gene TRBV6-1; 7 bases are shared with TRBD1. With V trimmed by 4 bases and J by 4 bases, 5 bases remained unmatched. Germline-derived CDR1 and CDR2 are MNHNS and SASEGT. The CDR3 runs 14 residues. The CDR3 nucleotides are TGTGCCAGCAGTGGAAGGGGGCTATCAGATACGCAGTATTTT. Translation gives CASSGRGLSDTQYF.

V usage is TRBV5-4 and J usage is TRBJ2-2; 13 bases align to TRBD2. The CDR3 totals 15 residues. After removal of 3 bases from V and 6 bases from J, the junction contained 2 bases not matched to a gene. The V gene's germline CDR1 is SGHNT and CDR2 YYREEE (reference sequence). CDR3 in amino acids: CASSSGLAGSGELFF. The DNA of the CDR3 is TGTGCCAGCAGCTCGGGACTAGCGGGATCCGGGGAGCTGTTTTTT.

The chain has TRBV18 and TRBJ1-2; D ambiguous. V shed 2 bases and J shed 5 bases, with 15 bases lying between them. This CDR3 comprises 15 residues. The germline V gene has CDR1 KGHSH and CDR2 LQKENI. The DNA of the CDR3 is TGTGCCAGCTCACCAAGGGAGGATTATGCATATGGCTACACCTTC. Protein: CASSPREDYAYGYTF.

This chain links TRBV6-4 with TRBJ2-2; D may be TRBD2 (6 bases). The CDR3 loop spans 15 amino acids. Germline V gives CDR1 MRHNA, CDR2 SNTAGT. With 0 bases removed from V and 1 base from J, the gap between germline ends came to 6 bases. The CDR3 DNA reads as TGTGCCAGCAGTGACTCTAGCGGGAACACCGGGGAGCTGTTTTTT. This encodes CASSDSSGNTGELFF.

The CDR3 is CASRKRSTGDSPLHF. The CDR3 DNA is TGTGCCAGCAGGAAGCGTAGCACGGGGGATTCACCCCTCCACTTT. J is TRBJ1-6 and V is TRBV5-4; weak D call: TRBD1 (5 bases). There are 15 residues in the CDR3. Germline-derived CDR1 and CDR2 are SGHNT and YYREEE (reference sequence). The germline V and J ends were trimmed by 5 bases and 8 bases, with 17 bases remaining between them.

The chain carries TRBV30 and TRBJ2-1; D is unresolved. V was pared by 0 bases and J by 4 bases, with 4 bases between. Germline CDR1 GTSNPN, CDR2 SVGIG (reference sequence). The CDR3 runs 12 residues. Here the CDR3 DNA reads TGTGCCTGGAGTGTAATATACAATGAGCAGTTCTTC. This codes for CAWSVIYNEQFF.

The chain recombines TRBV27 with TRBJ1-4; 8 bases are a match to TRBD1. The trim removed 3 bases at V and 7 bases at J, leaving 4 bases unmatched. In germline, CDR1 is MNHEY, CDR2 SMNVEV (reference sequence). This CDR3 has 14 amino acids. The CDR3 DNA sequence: TGTGCCAGCAGTTTTCAGGGGGCAGGTGAAAAACTGTTTTTT. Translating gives CASSFQGAGEKLFF.

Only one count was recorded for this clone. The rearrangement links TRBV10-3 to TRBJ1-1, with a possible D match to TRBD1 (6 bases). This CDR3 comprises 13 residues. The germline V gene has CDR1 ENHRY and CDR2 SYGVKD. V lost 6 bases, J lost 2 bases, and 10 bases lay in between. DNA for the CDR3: TGTGCCATCAGGGACAGACAAAACACTGAAGCTTTCTTT. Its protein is CAIRDRQNTEAFF.

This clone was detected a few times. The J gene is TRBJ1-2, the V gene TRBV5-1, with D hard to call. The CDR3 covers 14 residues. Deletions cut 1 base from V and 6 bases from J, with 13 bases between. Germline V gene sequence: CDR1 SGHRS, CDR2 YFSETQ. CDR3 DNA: TGCGCCAGCAGCTTGTTGAGCGGGCCCAATGGCTACACCTTC. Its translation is CASSLLSGPNGYTF.

Here the CDR3 reads CATSRLLGGAGSNNEQFF. The DNA of the CDR3 is TGTGCCACCAGCAGACTATTGGGGGGAGCGGGATCGAACAATGAGCAGTTCTTC. The rearrangement joins TRBV15 to TRBJ2-1; 7 positions match TRBD2. CDR1 and CDR2 (germline): LNHNV, YYDKDF (reference sequence). The CDR3 has 18 amino acids. The V gene end was trimmed by 2 bases and the J gene end by 5 bases; junction bases not matched to a gene: 15.

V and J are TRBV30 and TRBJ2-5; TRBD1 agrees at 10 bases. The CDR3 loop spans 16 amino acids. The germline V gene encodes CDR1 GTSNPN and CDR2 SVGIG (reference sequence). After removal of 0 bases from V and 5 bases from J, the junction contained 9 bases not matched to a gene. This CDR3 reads CAWSVFLGTGVETQYF. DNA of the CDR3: TGTGCCTGGAGTGTATTTCTCGGGACAGGGGTCGAGACCCAGTACTTC.

CDR3 sequence (DNA): TGTGCCAGCAGCCAAGATATAGGTGAGGGCGCAGATACGCAGTATTTT. Amino acid sequence: CASSQDIGEGADTQYF. This chain joins TRBV14 and TRBJ2-3; tentatively, D is TRBD2 (5 bases). Germline V CDR1 and CDR2: SGHDN, FVKESK. The CDR3 spans 16 residues. The ends were cut back, 0 bases at V and 4 bases at J, with 14 bases in the middle.

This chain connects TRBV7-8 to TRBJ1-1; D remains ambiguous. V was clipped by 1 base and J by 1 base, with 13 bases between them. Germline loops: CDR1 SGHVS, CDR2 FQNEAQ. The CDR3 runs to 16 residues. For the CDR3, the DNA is TGTGCCAGCAGCTTAGTTCGGGTTAAAGAGAACACTGAAGCTTTCTTT. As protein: CASSLVRVKENTEAFF.

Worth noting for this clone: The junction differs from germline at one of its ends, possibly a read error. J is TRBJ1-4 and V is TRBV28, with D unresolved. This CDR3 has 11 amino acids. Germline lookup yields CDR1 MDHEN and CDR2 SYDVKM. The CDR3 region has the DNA TGCGGAGCACGGGATCATGAAAAACTGTTTTTT. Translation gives CGARDHEKLFF.

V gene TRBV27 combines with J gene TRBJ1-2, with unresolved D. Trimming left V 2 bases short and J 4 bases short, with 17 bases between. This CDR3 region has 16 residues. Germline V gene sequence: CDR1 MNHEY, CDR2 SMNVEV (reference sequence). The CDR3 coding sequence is TGTGCCAGCAGTTTAGTCGGGGTGGTCGGCGGCTATGGCTACACCTTC. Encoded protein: CASSLVGVVGGYGYTF.

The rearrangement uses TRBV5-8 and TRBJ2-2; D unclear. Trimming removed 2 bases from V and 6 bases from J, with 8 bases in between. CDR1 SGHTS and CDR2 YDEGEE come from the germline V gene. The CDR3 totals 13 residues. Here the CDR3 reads CASSFYSPGELFF. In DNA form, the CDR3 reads TGTGCCAGCAGCTTTTACTCCCCCGGGGAGCTGTTTTTT.

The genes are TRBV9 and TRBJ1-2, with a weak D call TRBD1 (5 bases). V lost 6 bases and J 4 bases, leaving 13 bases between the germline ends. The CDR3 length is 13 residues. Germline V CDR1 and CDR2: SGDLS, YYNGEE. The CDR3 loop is CASNSQGFYGYTF. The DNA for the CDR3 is TGTGCCAGCAACTCTCAGGGATTCTATGGCTACACCTTC.

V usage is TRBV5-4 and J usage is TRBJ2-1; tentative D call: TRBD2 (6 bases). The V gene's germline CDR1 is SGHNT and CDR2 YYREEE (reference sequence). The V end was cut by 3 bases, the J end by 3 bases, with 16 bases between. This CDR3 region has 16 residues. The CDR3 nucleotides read TGTGCCAGCAGCTCGGACACGGGAGTTCACTACAATGAGCAGTTCTTC. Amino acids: CASSSDTGVHYNEQFF.

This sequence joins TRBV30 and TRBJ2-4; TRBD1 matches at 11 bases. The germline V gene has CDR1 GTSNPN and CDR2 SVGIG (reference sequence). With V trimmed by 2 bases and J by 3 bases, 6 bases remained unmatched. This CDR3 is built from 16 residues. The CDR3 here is CAWSNQGTGGKNIQYF. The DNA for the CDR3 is TGTGCCTGGAGTAACCAAGGGACAGGGGGCAAAAACATTCAGTACTTC.

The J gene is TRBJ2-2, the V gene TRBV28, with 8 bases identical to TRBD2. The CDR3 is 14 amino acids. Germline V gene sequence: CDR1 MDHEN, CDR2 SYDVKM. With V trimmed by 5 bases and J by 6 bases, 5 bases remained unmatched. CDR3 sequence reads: CASSLRGGAGELFF. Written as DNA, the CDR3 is TGTGCCAGCAGTCTCCGGGGGGGGGCCGGGGAGCTGTTTTTT.

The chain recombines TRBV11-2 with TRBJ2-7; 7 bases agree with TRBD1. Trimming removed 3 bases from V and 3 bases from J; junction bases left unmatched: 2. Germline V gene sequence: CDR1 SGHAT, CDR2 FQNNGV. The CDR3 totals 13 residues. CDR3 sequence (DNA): TGTGCCAGCAGCTTCGGGACAGACTACGAGCAGTACTTC. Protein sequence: CASSFGTDYEQYF.

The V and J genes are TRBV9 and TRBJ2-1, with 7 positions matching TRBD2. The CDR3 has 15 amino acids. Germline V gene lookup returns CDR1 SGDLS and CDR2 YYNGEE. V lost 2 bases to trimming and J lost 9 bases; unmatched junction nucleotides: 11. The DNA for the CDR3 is TGTGCCAGCAGCGTCCGGGGAGGGCGGGTCAGTGAGCAGTTCTTC. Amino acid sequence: CASSVRGGRVSEQFF.